The 10 T cell receptor beta chains reported below all come from one sample, sequenced in a study of cytomegalovirus exposure and HLA in healthy donors. In the PCR, 60 Vbeta and 13 Jbeta primers were used. The assay was immunoSEQ multiplex PCR, and TCRdb's table has in-frame clones only and misses some. The top ten hold approximately 7.4% of the sample, which has about 21,000 clones, approximately 80% seen once. The sample was PBMCs. The receptors were sampled from a man in his fifties or sixties in good health and CMV-seronegative.

This clone was recorded once. V is TRBV15 and J is TRBJ2-1; TRBD2 matches at 13 bases. CDR1 and CDR2 from the germline V gene are LNHNV and YYDKDF (reference sequence). J gave up 8 bases and V 1 base, and 2 bases lay outside the gene matches. There are 15 residues in the CDR3. The CDR3 DNA sequence: TGTGCCACCAGCAGAGGACTAGCGGGGGGTTATGAGCAGTTCTTC. Translation gives CATSRGLAGGYEQFF. Complete variable domain (other parts from reference TRBV15 and TRBJ2-1): DAMVIQNPRYQVTQFGKPVTLSCSQTLNHNVMYWYQQKSSQAPKLLFHYYDKDFNNEADTPDNFQSRRPNTSFCFLDIRSPGLGDTAMYLCATSRGLAGGYEQFFGPGTRLTVL.

The chain is built from TRBV28 and TRBJ2-5; possibly TRBD2 for D (6 bases). CDR3 length: 17 residues. The ends were cut back, 1 base at V and 0 bases at J, with 15 bases in the middle. Germline V gives CDR1 MDHEN, CDR2 SYDVKM. In DNA, the CDR3 is TGTGCCAGCAGTTTATCGGACGGGAGCCCTTACCAAGAGACCCAGTACTTC. It yields the protein CASSLSDGSPYQETQYF. The full variable domain, completed using reference TRBV28 and TRBJ2-5, is DVKVTQSSRYLVKRTGEKVFLECVQDMDHENMFWYRQDPGLGLRLIYFSYDVKMKEKGDIPEGYSVSREKKERFSLILESASTNQTSMYLCASSLSDGSPYQETQYFGPGTRLLVL.

The chain carries TRBV18 and TRBJ2-7; the D is unclear. The V and J ends lost 6 bases and 5 bases respectively, with 20 bases between them. Germline CDR1 and CDR2: KGHSH and LQKENI. The CDR3 runs 15 residues. The CDR3 reads CASSSPGSQGNEQYF. CDR3 DNA sequence: TGTGCCAGCTCCTCCCCGGGTTCCCAAGGCAACGAGCAGTACTTC.

V gene TRBV7-2 combines with J gene TRBJ2-5; tentative D call: TRBD2 (6 bases). With 3 bases removed from V and 3 bases from J, the gap between germline ends came to 8 bases. This CDR3 is 13 amino acids long. Germline CDR1 reads SGHTA; CDR2 reads FQGNSA. The CDR3 region is CASSFSGEETQYF. The CDR3 coding sequence is TGTGCCAGCAGCTTTAGCGGAGAAGAGACCCAGTACTTC.

This chain uses TRBV4-3 with TRBJ1-5; 12 bases fit TRBD1. The V gene's germline CDR1 is LGHNA and CDR2 YSLEER. J was trimmed by 7 bases and V by 4 bases; bases with no gene match: 2. This CDR3 contains 14 residues. The CDR3 bases are TGCGCCAGCAGCCGTGGGACAGGGGGCCAGCCCCAGCATTTT. Protein: CASSRGTGGQPQHF.

The count of this clone is one. The V and J genes are TRBV9 and TRBJ1-6; 9 nucleotides line up with TRBD1. V was pared by 0 bases and J by 5 bases, with 9 bases of the junction left unmatched. The germline V gene encodes CDR1 SGDLS and CDR2 YYNGEE. The CDR3 totals 18 residues. DNA of the CDR3: TGTGCCAGCAGCGTAGACGTGGGACAGGGTAATGATAATTCACCCCTCCACTTT. The encoded protein is CASSVDVGQGNDNSPLHF. Full variable domain (missing parts from reference TRBV9 and TRBJ1-6): DSGVTQTPKHLITATGQRVTLRCSPRSGDLSVYWYQQSLDQGLQFLIQYYNGEERAKGNILERFSAQQFPDLHSELNLSSLELGDSALYFCASSVDVGQGNDNSPLHFGNGTRLTVT.

The rearrangement links TRBV7-9 to TRBJ1-2; D gene ambiguous. Germline V gene data show CDR1 as SEHNR and CDR2 as FQNEAQ (reference sequence). The CDR3 loop spans 17 amino acids. V gave up 2 bases and J gave up 7 bases, with 23 bases separating them. Written as DNA, the CDR3 is TGTGCCAGCAGCTTACGAGATCGGCCTCTAGATTTAAGTGGCTACACCTTC. This gives the protein CASSLRDRPLDLSGYTF. The variable domain in full, with the rest retrieved from reference TRBV7-9 and TRBJ1-2, is DTGVSQNPRHKITKRGQNVTFRCDPISEHNRLYWYRQTLGQGPEFLTYFQNEAQLEKSRLLSDRFSAERPKGSFSTLEIQRTEQGDSAMYLCASSLRDRPLDLSGYTFGSGTRLTVV.

V gene TRBV28 combines with J gene TRBJ1-2; maybe TRBD1 (5 bases). This CDR3 contains 13 residues. V lost 8 bases and J lost 8, with 18 bases in between. CDR1 is MDHEN, CDR2 SYDVKM, per germline. This chain's CDR3 is CASGSRDFRGYTF. The CDR3 DNA sequence: TGTGCCAGCGGGTCCCGGGACTTTAGGGGCTACACCTTC.

The rearrangement joins TRBV5-6 to TRBJ2-2, with TRBD1 identical over 7 bases. With 1 base clipped from V and 5 bases from J, the junction kept 8 bases outside the gene matches. From germline, CDR1 is SGHDT and CDR2 YYEEEE. The CDR3 contains 16 residues. CDR3 bases: TGTGCCAGCAGCTTGAAACAGGGGCCCCGTACCGGGGAGCTGTTTTTT. Residues: CASSLKQGPRTGELFF.

V is TRBV30 and J is TRBJ2-3, with 8 positions matching TRBD1. Germline V lookup: CDR1 GTSNPN, CDR2 SVGIG (reference sequence). CDR3 length equals 14 residues. V lost 2 bases to trimming and J lost 6 bases; unmatched junction nucleotides: 7. The chain's CDR3 is CAWSSGQGYDTQYF. CDR3 nucleotide sequence: TGTGCCTGGAGTTCTGGACAGGGATACGATACGCAGTATTTT. The full variable domain, rest sourced from reference TRBV30 and TRBJ2-3, is SQTIHQWPATLVQPVGSPLSLECTVEGTSNPNLYWYRQAAGRGLQLLFYSVGIGQISSEVPQNLSASRPQDRQFILSSKKLLLSDSGFYLCAWSSGQGYDTQYFGPGTRLTVL.